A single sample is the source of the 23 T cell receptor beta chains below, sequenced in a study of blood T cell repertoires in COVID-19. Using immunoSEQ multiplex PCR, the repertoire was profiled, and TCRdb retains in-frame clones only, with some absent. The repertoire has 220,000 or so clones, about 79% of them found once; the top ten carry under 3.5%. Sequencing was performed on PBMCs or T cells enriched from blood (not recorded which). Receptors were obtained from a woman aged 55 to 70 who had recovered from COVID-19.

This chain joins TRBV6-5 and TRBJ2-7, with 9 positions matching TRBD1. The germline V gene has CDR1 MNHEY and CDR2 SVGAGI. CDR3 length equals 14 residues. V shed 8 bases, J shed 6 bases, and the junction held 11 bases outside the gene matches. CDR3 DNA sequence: TGTGCCAGCGGGCGGGACAGGGACCTTCCCGAGCAGTACTTC. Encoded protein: CASGRDRDLPEQYF.

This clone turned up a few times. CDR3 nucleotides: TGTGCCAGCAGCTTGCGTCATGATGAGCAGTTCTTC. It encodes CASSLRHDEQFF. The chain combines TRBV7-3 with TRBJ2-1; D is ambiguous. CDR1 and CDR2 (germline): SGHTA, FQGTGA. Trimming took off 3 bases at V and 8 bases at J, with 8 bases between the two ends. This CDR3 region has 12 residues. Complete variable domain (other parts from reference TRBV7-3 and TRBJ2-1): GAGVSQTPSNKVTEKGKYVELRCDPISGHTALYWYRQSLGQGPEFLIYFQGTGAADDSGLPNDRFFAVRPEGSVSTLKIQRTERGDSAVYLCASSLRHDEQFFGPGTRLTVL.

CDR3: CASSLFPGANTEAFF. In DNA, the CDR3 is TGTGCCAGCAGCTTGTTTCCAGGGGCGAACACTGAAGCTTTCTTT. This chain joins TRBV5-5 and TRBJ1-1; possibly TRBD1 for D (6 bases). The CDR3 is made up of 15 amino acids. V lost 1 base, J lost 1 base, and 11 bases lay in between. Germline CDR1 and CDR2: SGHKS and YYEKEE (reference sequence).

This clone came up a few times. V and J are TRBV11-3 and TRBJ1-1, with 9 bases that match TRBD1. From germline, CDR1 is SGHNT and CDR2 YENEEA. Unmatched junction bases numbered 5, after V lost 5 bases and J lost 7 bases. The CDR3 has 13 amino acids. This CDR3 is CASSGGTGLEAFF. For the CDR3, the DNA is TGTGCCAGCAGCGGTGGGACAGGGCTTGAAGCTTTCTTT.

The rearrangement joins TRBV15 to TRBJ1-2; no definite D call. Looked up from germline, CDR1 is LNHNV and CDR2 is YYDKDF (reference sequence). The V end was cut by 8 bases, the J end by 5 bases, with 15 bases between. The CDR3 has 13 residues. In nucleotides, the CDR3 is TGTGCCACCTCCGAGGGCAGGTCTTATGGCTACACCTTC. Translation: CATSEGRSYGYTF.

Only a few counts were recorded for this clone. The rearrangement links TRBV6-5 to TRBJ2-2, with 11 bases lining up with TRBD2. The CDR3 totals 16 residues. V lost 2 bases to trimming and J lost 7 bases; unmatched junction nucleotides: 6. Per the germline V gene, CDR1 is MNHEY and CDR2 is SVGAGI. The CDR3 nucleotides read TGTGCCAGCAGTTACGTTAGCGGGGGGGCAGACGGGGAGCTGTTTTTT. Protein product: CASSYVSGGADGELFF.

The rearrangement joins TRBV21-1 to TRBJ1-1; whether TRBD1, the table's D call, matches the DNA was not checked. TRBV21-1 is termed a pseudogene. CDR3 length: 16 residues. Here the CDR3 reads CASTPYDRGLIAEAFF. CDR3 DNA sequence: TGTGCCAGCACCCCTTATGACAGGGGTTTAATCGCTGAAGCTTTCTTT.

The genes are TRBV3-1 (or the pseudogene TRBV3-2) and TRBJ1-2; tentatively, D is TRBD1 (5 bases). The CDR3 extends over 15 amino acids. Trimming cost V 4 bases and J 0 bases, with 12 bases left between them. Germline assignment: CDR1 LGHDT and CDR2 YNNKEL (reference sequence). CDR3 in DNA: TGTGCCAGCAGCCCAGGACATAGAGCTAACTATGGCTACACCTTC. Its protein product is CASSPGHRANYGYTF.

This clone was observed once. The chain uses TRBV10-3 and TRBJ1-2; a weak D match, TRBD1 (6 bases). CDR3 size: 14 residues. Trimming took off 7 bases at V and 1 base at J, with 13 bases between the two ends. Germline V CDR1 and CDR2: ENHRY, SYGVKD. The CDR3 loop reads CAIKGQTDNYGYTF. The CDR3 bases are TGTGCCATCAAAGGACAGACAGATAACTATGGCTACACCTTC.

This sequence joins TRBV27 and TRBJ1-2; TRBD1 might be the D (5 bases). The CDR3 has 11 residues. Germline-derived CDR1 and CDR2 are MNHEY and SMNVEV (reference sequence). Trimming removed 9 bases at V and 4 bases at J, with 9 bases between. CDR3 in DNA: TGTGCCAGTGGGGCTGCCTATGGCTACACCTTC. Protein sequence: CASGAAYGYTF.

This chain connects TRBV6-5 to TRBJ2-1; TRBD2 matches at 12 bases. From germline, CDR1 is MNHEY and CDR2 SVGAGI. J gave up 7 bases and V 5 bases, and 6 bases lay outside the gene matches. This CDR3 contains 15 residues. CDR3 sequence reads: CASSRLAGEGNEQFF. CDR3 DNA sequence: TGTGCCAGCAGTCGACTAGCGGGAGAGGGTAATGAGCAGTTCTTC.

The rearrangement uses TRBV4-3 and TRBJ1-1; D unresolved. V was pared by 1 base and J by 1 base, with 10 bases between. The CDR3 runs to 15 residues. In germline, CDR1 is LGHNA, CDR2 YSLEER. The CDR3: CASSQVVVGNTEAFF. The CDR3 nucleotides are TGCGCCAGCAGCCAAGTGGTGGTCGGGAACACTGAAGCTTTCTTT.

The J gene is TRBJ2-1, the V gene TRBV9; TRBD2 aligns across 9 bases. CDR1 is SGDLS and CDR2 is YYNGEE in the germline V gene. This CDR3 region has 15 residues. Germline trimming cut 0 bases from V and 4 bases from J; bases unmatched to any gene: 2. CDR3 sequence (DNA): TGTGCCAGCAGCGTAGCGAGCGGGGGGTACAATGAGCAGTTCTTC. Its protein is CASSVASGGYNEQFF.

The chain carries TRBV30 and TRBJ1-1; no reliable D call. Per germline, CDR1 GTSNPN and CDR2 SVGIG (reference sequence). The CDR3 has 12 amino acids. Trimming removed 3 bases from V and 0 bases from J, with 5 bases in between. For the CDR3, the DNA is TGTGCCTGGAGCCAATTGAACACTGAAGCTTTCTTT. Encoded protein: CAWSQLNTEAFF.

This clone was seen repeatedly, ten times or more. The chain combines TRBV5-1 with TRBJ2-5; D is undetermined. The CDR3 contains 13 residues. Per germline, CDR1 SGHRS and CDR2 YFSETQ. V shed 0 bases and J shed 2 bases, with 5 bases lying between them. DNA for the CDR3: TGCGCCAGCAGCTTGGACAGTCAAGAGACCCAGTACTTC. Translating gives CASSLDSQETQYF.

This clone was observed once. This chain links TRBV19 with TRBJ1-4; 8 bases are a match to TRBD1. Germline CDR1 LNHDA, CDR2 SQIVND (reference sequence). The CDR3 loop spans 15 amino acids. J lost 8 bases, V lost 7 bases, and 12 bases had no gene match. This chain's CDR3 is CASTTKTGGGEKLFF. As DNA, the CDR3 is TGTGCCAGTACGACAAAAACAGGGGGTGGCGAAAAACTGTTTTTT.

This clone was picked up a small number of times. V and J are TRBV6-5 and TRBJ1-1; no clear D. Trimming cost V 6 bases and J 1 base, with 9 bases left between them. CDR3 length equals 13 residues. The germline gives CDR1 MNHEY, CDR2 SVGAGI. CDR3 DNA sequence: TGTGCCAGCAGAAAACAAAAGAACACTGAAGCTTTCTTT. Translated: CASRKQKNTEAFF.

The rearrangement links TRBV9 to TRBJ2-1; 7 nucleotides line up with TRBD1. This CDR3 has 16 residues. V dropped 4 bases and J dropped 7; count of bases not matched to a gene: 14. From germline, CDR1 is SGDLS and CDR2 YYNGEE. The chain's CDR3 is CASSIRQGQRRNEQFF. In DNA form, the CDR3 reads TGTGCCAGCAGCATCCGACAGGGACAAAGGAGGAATGAGCAGTTCTTC. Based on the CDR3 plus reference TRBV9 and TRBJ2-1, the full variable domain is DSGVTQTPKHLITATGQRVTLRCSPRSGDLSVYWYQQSLDQGLQFLIQYYNGEERAKGNILERFSAQQFPDLHSELNLSSLELGDSALYFCASSIRQGQRRNEQFFGPGTRLTVL.

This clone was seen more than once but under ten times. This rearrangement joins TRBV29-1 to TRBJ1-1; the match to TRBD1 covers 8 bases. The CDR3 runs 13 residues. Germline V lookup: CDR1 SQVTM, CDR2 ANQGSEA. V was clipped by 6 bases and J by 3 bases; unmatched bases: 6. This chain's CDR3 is CSVKQGGDTEAFF. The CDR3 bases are TGCAGCGTAAAACAGGGGGGGGACACTGAAGCTTTCTTT.

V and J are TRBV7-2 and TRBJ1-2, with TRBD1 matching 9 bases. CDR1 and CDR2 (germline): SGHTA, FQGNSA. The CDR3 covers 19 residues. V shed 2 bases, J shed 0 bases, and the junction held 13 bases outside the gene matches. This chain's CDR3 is CASSLRLGQGGGSNYGYTF. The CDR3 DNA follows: TGTGCCAGCAGCTTACGACTGGGACAGGGTGGGGGGTCTAACTATGGCTACACCTTC.

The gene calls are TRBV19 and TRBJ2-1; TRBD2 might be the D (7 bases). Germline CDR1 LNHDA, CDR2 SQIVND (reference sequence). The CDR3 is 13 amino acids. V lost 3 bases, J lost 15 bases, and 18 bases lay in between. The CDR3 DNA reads TGTGCCAGTAGTATGGGAGGGGGAGGGTTGGCGTTCTTC. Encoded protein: CASSMGGGGLAFF.

The CDR3 sequence: CASSLDRGFGTEAFF. CDR3 nucleotide sequence: TGTGCCAGCAGCTTGGATAGGGGTTTCGGCACTGAAGCTTTCTTT. The chain combines TRBV5-4 with TRBJ1-1; D possibly corresponds to TRBD1 (5 bases). Trimming took off 0 bases at V and 4 bases at J, with 13 bases between the two ends. CDR1 is SGHNT and CDR2 is YYREEE in the germline V gene (reference sequence). This CDR3 has 15 amino acids. Variable domain in full (rest from reference TRBV5-4 and TRBJ1-1): ETGVTQSPTHLIKTRGQQVTLRCSSQSGHNTVSWYQQALGQGPQFIFQYYREEENGRGNFPPRFSGLQFPNYSSELNVNALELDDSALYLCASSLDRGFGTEAFFGQGTRLTVV.

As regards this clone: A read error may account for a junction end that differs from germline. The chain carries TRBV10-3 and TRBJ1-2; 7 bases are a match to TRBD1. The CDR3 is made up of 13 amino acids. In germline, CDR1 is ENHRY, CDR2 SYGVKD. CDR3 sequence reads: CAITETGNYGYTF. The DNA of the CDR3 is TGTGCCATCACTGAGACAGGGAACTATGGCTACACCTTC.